The 16 T cell receptor beta chains listed next were all sequenced from one sample in a study of radiotherapy plus CTLA-4 blockade in lung cancer. Profiled with immunoSEQ multiplex PCR; TCRdb holds only in-frame clones, not every one. The sample consists of about 85,000 clones, around 87% of them appearing once. The specimen comprised peripheral blood, sampled from a patient treated with radiotherapy plus ipilimumab. These receptors all stem from a human donor with non-small cell lung cancer who had a partial response to radiotherapy plus ipilimumab.

This clone occurred a few times. V and J are TRBV7-2 and TRBJ1-3; D gene unclear. From germline, CDR1 is SGHTA and CDR2 FQGNSA. V was cut by 0 bases and J by 2 bases, with 14 bases left in between. The CDR3 has 17 amino acids. The CDR3: CASSLALRWSPGNTIYF. The CDR3 DNA is TGTGCCAGCAGCTTAGCTCTCAGGTGGTCGCCTGGAAACACCATATATTTT.

This clone turned up a few times. The gene calls are TRBV14 and TRBJ1-6, with a tentative D call TRBD1 (6 bases). V gave up 6 bases and J gave up 10 bases, with 13 bases separating them. From germline, CDR1 is SGHDN and CDR2 FVKESK. The CDR3 runs 13 residues. Here the CDR3 DNA reads TGTGCCAGCAGACAGGGCACCAGGTCACCCCTCCACTTT. It is translated as CASRQGTRSPLHF. The complete variable domain, with remaining parts taken from reference TRBV14 and TRBJ1-6, reads EAGVTQFPSHSVIEKGQTVTLRCDPISGHDNLYWYRRVMGKEIKFLLHFVKESKQDESGMPNNRFLAERTGGTYSTLKVQPAELEDSGVYFCASRQGTRSPLHFGNGTRLTVT.

The V gene is TRBV7-9, the J gene TRBJ1-2, with 11 bases lining up with TRBD1. Germline V gene data show CDR1 as SEHNR and CDR2 as FQNEAQ (reference sequence). The CDR3 runs to 18 residues. The J segment lost 4 bases and the V segment lost 6 bases, leaving 16 bases of the junction unmatched. CDR3 region: CASSPPDWDRGGSYGYTF. The CDR3 DNA reads as TGTGCCAGCAGTCCACCGGACTGGGACAGGGGGGGAAGCTATGGCTACACCTTC.

This clone was seen more than once but under ten times. The V and J genes are TRBV5-6 and TRBJ1-3, with TRBD1 matching 7 bases. Germline values: CDR1 SGHDT, CDR2 YYEEEE. The ends lost 1 base at V and 2 bases at J; junction bases unmatched: 6. The CDR3 contains 16 residues. The CDR3 loop reads CASSLTKGAAGNTIYF. CDR3 coding DNA: TGTGCCAGCAGCTTGACGAAGGGGGCGGCTGGAAACACCATATATTTT.

The gene calls are TRBV19 and TRBJ1-3, with D perhaps TRBD1 (5 bases). Trimming stripped 1 base from V and 3 bases from J, with 13 bases between. CDR1 and CDR2 from the germline V gene are LNHDA and SQIVND (reference sequence). This CDR3 region has 16 residues. The CDR3 DNA reads as TGTGCCAGTAGTATAGGCGGGGCCCTGCGTGGAAACACCATATATTTT. This sequence encodes CASSIGGALRGNTIYF.

The chain links TRBV5-1 to TRBJ2-1; D uncertain. CDR1 SGHRS and CDR2 YFSETQ come from the germline V gene. This CDR3 contains 14 residues. V was trimmed by 0 bases and J by 3 bases, leaving 7 bases between them. The CDR3 DNA is TGCGCCAGCAGCTTGGAATCAGACTACAATGAGCAGTTCTTC. Translating it yields CASSLESDYNEQFF.

The rearrangement links TRBV6-5 to TRBJ1-5; D gene unclear. Trimming stripped 1 base from V and 4 bases from J, with 8 bases between. Germline CDR1 is MNHEY and CDR2 is SVGAGI. This CDR3 contains 14 residues. The CDR3 DNA is TGTGCCAGCAGTTACTACAGTGCTAATCAGCCCCAGCATTTT. It translates to CASSYYSANQPQHF.

J is TRBJ1-4 and V is TRBV9; D may be TRBD1 (5 bases). Trimming cost V 0 bases and J 7 bases, with 16 bases left between them. This CDR3 has 16 amino acids. Germline values: CDR1 SGDLS, CDR2 YYNGEE. For the CDR3, the DNA is TGTGCCAGCAGCGTAGACCCGGACGGGGGAGGTGAAAAACTGTTTTTT. Amino acid sequence: CASSVDPDGGGEKLFF.

V usage is TRBV18 and J usage is TRBJ1-6; a weak D match, TRBD1 (6 bases). Germline V gene data show CDR1 as KGHSH and CDR2 as LQKENI. The CDR3 sequence is 15 residues long. V shed 6 bases and J shed 7 bases, with 16 bases lying between them. CDR3 sequence (DNA): TGTGCCAGCTCCCCCAGGGGTCCAGAGAATTCACCCCTCCACTTT. Its translation: CASSPRGPENSPLHF.

The chain combines TRBV4-3 with TRBJ1-2, with D possibly being TRBD1 (6 bases). V lost 2 bases to trimming and J lost 8 bases, with 9 bases between them. Germline CDR1 and CDR2: LGHNA and YSLEER. CDR3 size: 12 residues. The CDR3 coding sequence is TGCGCCAGCAGCCAACAGGGGTTGGGCTACACCTTC. Translated, it gives CASSQQGLGYTF.

This clone was counted a single time. The chain couples TRBV28 to TRBJ1-2; TRBD1 agrees at 10 bases. The CDR3 has 17 residues. Losses at the gene ends were 2 bases for V and 6 bases for J; bases not matched to a gene: 12. CDR1 and CDR2 (germline): MDHEN, SYDVKM. CDR3 protein: CASSLGVGRQGAHGYTF. In nucleotides, the CDR3 is TGTGCCAGCAGTTTAGGGGTAGGGCGACAGGGGGCGCATGGCTACACCTTC.

This chain uses TRBV28 with TRBJ2-3; 11 bases agree with TRBD1. J gave up 6 bases and V 5 bases, and 4 bases lay outside the gene matches. The CDR3 has 14 amino acids. The germline CDR1 and CDR2 sequences are MDHEN and SYDVKM. CDR3 sequence: CASSGGQGVDTQYF. In DNA, the CDR3 is TGTGCCAGCAGTGGGGGACAGGGGGTGGATACGCAGTATTTT.

This chain links TRBV4-3 with TRBJ1-5; D may be TRBD1 (5 bases). This CDR3 has 16 amino acids. The ends were cut back, 0 bases at V and 6 bases at J, with 15 bases in the middle. The V gene's germline CDR1 is LGHNA and CDR2 YSLEER. This CDR3 reads CASSQDRGLGVQPQHF. DNA of the CDR3: TGCGCCAGCAGCCAAGATCGGGGGTTGGGGGTTCAGCCCCAGCATTTT.

The V and J genes are TRBV7-3 and TRBJ2-1, with TRBD1 matching over 7 bases. V trimming: 5 bases; J trimming: 0 bases; junction bases outside the gene matches: 4. CDR1 SGHTA and CDR2 FQGTGA come from the germline V gene. The CDR3 covers 15 residues. The CDR3 loop is CASSHDRVSYNEQFF. In DNA form, the CDR3 reads TGTGCCAGCAGCCATGACAGGGTCTCCTACAATGAGCAGTTCTTC.

This chain connects TRBV18 to TRBJ1-5; D remains unclear. V was pared by 2 bases and J by 0 bases, with 8 bases between. The CDR3 sequence is 15 residues long. The germline V gene has CDR1 KGHSH and CDR2 LQKENI. CDR3 loop: CASSPGEISNQPQHF. The DNA for the CDR3 is TGTGCCAGCTCACCAGGGGAGATTAGCAATCAGCCCCAGCATTTT.

This clone was seen more than once but under ten times. The rearrangement uses TRBV10-3 and TRBJ1-2; no clear D gene. This CDR3 spans 13 amino acids. CDR1 is ENHRY and CDR2 is SYGVKD in the germline V gene. The V and J ends lost 1 base and 6 bases respectively, with 9 bases between them. The CDR3 DNA is TGTGCCATCAGTGAGTTACAGCTGGATGGCTACACCTTC. Protein product: CAISELQLDGYTF.